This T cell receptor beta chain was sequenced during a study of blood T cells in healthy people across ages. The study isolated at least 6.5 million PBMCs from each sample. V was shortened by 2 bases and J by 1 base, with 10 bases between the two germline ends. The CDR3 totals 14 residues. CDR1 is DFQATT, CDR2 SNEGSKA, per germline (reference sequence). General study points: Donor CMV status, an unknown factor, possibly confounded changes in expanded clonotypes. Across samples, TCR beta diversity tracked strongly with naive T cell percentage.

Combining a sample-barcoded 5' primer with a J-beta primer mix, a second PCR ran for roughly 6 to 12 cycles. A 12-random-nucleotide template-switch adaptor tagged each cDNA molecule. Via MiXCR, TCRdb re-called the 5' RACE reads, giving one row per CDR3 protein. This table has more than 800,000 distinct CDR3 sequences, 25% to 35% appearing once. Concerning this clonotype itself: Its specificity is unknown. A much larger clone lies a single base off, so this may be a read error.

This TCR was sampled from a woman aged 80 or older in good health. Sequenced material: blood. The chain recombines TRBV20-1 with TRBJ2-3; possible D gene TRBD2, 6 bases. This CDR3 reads CSARSPSGTDTQYF. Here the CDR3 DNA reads TGCAGTGCTAGAAGCCCTAGCGGCACAGATACGCAGTATTTT.